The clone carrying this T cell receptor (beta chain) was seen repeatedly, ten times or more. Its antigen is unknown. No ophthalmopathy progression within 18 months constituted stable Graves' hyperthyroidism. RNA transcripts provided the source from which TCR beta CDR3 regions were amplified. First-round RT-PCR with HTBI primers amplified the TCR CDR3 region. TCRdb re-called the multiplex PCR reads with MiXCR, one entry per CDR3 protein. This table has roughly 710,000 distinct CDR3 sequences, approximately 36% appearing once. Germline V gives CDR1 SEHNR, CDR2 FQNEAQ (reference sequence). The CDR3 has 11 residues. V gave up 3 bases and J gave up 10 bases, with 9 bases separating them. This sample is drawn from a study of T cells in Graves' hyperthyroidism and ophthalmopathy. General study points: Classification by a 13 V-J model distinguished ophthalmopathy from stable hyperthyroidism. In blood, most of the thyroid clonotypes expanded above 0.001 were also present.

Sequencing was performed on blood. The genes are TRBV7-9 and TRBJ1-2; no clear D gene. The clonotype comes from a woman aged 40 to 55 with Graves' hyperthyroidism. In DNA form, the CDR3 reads TGTGCCAGCAGCTTTCGTGGGGACTACACCTTC. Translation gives CASSFRGDYTF. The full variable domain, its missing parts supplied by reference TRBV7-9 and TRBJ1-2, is DTGVSQNPRHKITKRGQNVTFRCDPISEHNRLYWYRQTLGQGPEFLTYFQNEAQLEKSRLLSDRFSAERPKGSFSTLEIQRTEQGDSAMYLCASSFRGDYTFGSGTRLTVV.